This TCR beta chain comes out of a study of T cell responses to AZD1222 COVID-19 vaccine. Some clones are missing from TCRdb's copy, which holds only in-frame ones; the method was immunoSEQ multiplex PCR. The sample lists 90,000 to 110,000 clones, about 91% occurring once. Trimming left V 0 bases short and J 5 bases short, with 0 bases between. The CDR3 consists of 11 residues. The germline V gene encodes CDR1 SEHNR and CDR2 FQNEAQ (reference sequence). V gene TRBV7-9 combines with J gene TRBJ2-3, with D uncertain. The TCR sequence derives from an adult who received the AZD1222 COVID-19 vaccine. Sequences were derived from peripheral blood, sampled 28 days after the second AZD1222 dose. CDR3 DNA: TGTGCCAGCAGCTTAGCAGATACGCAGTATTTT. It specifies CASSLADTQYF.